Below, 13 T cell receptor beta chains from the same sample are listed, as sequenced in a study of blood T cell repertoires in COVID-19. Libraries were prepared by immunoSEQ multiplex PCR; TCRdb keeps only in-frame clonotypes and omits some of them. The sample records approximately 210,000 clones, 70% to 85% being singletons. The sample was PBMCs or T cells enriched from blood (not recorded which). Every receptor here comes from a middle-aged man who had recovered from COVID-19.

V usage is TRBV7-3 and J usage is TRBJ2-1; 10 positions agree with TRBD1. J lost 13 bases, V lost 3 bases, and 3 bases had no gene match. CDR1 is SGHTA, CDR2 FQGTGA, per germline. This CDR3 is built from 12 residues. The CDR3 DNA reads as TGTGCCAGCAGCTTTGGGACAGGGGTTCAGTTCTTC. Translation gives CASSFGTGVQFF.

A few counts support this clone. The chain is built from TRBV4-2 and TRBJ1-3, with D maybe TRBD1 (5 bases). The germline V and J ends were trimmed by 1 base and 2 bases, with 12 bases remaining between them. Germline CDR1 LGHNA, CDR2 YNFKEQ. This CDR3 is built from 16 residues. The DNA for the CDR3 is TGTGCCAGCAGCCAAGGAGGAGGGGTTGCTGGAAACACCATATATTTT. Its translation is CASSQGGGVAGNTIYF.

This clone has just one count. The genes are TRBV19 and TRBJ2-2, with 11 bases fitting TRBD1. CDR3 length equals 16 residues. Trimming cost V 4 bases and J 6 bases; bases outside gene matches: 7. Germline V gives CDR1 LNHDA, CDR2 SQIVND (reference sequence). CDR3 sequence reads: CASSNRDRGYSGELFF. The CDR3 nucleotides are TGTGCCAGTAGTAACCGGGACAGGGGGTATTCCGGGGAGCTGTTTTTT.

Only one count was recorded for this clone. CDR3 region: CASSALTSGRIYEQYF. Written as DNA, the CDR3 is TGTGCCAGCAGCGCCCTGACTAGCGGGAGAATCTACGAGCAGTACTTC. This rearrangement joins TRBV9 to TRBJ2-7; 12 bases line up with TRBD2. Trimming removed 3 bases from V and 3 bases from J; junction bases left unmatched: 7. The V gene's germline CDR1 is SGDLS and CDR2 YYNGEE. The CDR3 contains 16 residues.

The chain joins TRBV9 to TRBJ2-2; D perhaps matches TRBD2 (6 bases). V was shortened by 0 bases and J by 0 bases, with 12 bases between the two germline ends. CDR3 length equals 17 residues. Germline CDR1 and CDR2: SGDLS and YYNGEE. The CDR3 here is CASSVGELAANTGELFF. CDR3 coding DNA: TGTGCCAGCAGCGTAGGGGAACTAGCCGCGAACACCGGGGAGCTGTTTTTT. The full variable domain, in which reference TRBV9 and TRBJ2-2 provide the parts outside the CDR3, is DSGVTQTPKHLITATGQRVTLRCSPRSGDLSVYWYQQSLDQGLQFLIQYYNGEERAKGNILERFSAQQFPDLHSELNLSSLELGDSALYFCASSVGELAANTGELFFGEGSRLTVL.

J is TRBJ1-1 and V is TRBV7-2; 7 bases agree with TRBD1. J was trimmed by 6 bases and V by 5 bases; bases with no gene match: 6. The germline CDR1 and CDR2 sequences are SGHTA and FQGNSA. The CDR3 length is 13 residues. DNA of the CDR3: TGTGCCAGCAGCCGAGACAGGGTCGCTGAAGCTTTCTTT. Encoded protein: CASSRDRVAEAFF.

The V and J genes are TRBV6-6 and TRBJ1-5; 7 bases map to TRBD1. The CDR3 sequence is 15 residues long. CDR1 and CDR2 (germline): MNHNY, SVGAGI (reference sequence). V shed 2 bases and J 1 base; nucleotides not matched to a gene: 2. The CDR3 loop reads CASSYEGASNQPQHF. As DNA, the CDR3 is TGTGCCAGCAGTTACGAGGGGGCGAGCAATCAGCCCCAGCATTTT.

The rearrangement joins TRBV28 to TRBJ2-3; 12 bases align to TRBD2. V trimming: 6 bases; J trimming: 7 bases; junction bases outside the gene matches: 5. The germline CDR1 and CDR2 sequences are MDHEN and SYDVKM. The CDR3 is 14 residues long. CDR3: CASRTSGRSYTQYF. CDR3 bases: TGTGCCAGCAGAACTAGCGGGAGGAGTTATACGCAGTATTTT. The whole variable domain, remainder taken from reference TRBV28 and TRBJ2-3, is DVKVTQSSRYLVKRTGEKVFLECVQDMDHENMFWYRQDPGLGLRLIYFSYDVKMKEKGDIPEGYSVSREKKERFSLILESASTNQTSMYLCASRTSGRSYTQYFGPGTRLTVL.

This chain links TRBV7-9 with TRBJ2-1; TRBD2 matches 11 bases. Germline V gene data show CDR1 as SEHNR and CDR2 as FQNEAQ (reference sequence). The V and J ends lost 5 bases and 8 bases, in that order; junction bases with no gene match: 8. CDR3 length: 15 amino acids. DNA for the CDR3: TGTGCCAGCAGCCTACTAGCGGGAGTTGGCGATGAGCAGTTCTTC. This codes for CASSLLAGVGDEQFF.

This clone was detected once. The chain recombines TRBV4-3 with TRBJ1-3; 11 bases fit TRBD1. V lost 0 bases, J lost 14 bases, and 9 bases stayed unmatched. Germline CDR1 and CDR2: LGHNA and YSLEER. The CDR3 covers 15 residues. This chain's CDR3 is CASSQELGQGATVYF. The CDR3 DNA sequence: TGCGCCAGCAGCCAAGAACTCGGACAGGGGGCTACCGTATATTTT.

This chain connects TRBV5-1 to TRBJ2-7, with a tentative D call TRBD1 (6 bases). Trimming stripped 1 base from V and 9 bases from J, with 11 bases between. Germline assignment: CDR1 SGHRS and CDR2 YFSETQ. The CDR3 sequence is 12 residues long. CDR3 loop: CASSLPGDRQYF. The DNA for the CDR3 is TGCGCCAGCAGCTTGCCAGGGGATCGGCAGTACTTC.

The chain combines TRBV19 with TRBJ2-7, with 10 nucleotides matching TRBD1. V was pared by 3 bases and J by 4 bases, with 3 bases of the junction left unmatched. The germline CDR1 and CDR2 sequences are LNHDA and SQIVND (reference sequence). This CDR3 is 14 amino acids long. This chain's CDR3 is CASSIDRGRYEQYF. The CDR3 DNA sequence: TGTGCCAGTAGTATCGACAGGGGGCGGTACGAGCAGTACTTC.

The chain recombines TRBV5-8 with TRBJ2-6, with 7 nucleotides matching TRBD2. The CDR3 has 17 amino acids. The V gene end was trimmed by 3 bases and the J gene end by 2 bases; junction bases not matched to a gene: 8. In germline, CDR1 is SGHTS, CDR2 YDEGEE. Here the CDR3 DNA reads TGTGCCAGCAGCTCCTGGGGGGGGATCCCTGGGGCCAACGTCCTGACTTTC. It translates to CASSSWGGIPGANVLTF.